The clone carrying this T cell receptor beta chain was seen many times. Antigen unknown. When hyperthyroidism was first diagnosed, the blood sample was taken, preceding any ophthalmopathy symptoms. The sample originates from a study of T cells in Graves' hyperthyroidism and ophthalmopathy. The study, taken as a whole, reports: A model of 13 V-J pairs discriminated ophthalmopathy from stable hyperthyroidism. Ophthalmopathy onset followed model prediction by a median around six months.

CDR1 and CDR2 from the germline V gene are SGHNT and YYREEE (reference sequence). The ends lost 2 bases at V and 4 bases at J; junction bases unmatched: 2. The length of the CDR3 is 14 residues. The TCR beta CDR3 regions underwent amplification using RNA transcripts as the source. During a first-round RT-PCR of the TCR CDR3, the HTBI primer set was used. TCRdb fed the multiplex PCR reads into MiXCR, producing one record per CDR3 protein. The data hold some 600,000 distinct CDR3 sequences, with about 15% observed a single time. The receptor was isolated from a woman aged 25 to 39 with Graves' hyperthyroidism that later progressed to Graves' ophthalmopathy. The chain links TRBV5-4 to TRBJ2-1, with TRBD2 matching 8 bases. Sequenced: blood. The DNA of the CDR3 is TGTGCCAGCAGCTTTGGGACTAGTTACAATGAGCAGTTCTTC. Translated, it gives CASSFGTSYNEQFF.